The 32 T cell receptor beta chains given below trace back to one sample, sequenced in a study of human T cells and chemical hapten exposure. Time point: pre-sensitization, week 0. Treatment reported: therapeutic diphenylcyclopropenone sensitization with weekly scalp DPC. MiXCR, run by TCRdb on the RACE reads, gives a single entry per CDR3 protein. The sample has under 100,000 distinct CDR3 sequences, around 8.8% seen once. Source: whole blood, taken in connection with sensitization to the hapten diphenylcyclopropenone (DPC). The receptors here all came from a man in his forties with alopecia areata. Some clones in this sample may be carry-over from other donors' samples.

CDR3 sequence (DNA): TGTGCCAGCAGCTTGACCAACGCACGCGCAGATACGCAGTATTTT. This codes for CASSLTNARADTQYF. The chain joins TRBV7-2 to TRBJ2-3; no clear D. Germline values: CDR1 SGHTA, CDR2 FQGNSA. There are 15 residues in the CDR3. With 3 bases removed from V and 4 bases from J, the gap between germline ends came to 14 bases. The variable domain in full, completed from reference TRBV7-2 and TRBJ2-3, reads GAGVSQSPSNKVTEKGKDVELRCDPISGHTALYWYRQSLGQGLEFLIYFQGNSAPDKSGLPSDRFSAERTGGSVSTLTIQRTQQEDSAVYLCASSLTNARADTQYFGPGTRLTVL.

The chain employs TRBV6-5 and TRBJ2-1; 7 bases are shared with TRBD2. The CDR3 has 15 residues. V shed 5 bases, J shed 3 bases, and the junction held 7 bases outside the gene matches. In germline, CDR1 is MNHEY, CDR2 SVGAGI. The CDR3 loop reads CASSPREEGYNEQFF. CDR3 coding DNA: TGTGCCAGCAGTCCCCGGGAGGAGGGCTACAATGAGCAGTTCTTC.

This clonotype was seen at least ten times. This chain links TRBV7-8 with TRBJ1-5; D unclear. The CDR3 is 14 residues long. V was trimmed by 2 bases and J by 1 base, leaving 6 bases between them. Germline V gives CDR1 SGHVS, CDR2 FQNEAQ. The chain's CDR3 is CASSLRQSNQPQHF. In DNA, the CDR3 is TGTGCCAGCAGCTTAAGGCAGAGCAATCAGCCCCAGCATTTT.

This chain joins TRBV14 and TRBJ2-3; D is unresolved. The V end lost 1 base, the J end lost 7 bases, and 6 bases lay between the germline ends. The CDR3 extends over 12 amino acids. Germline CDR1 and CDR2: SGHDN and FVKESK. The chain's CDR3 is CASSQGLNTQYF. As DNA, the CDR3 is TGTGCCAGCAGCCAAGGTTTAAATACGCAGTATTTT.

This clonotype was recorded many times. The rearrangement joins TRBV6-6 to TRBJ2-4; tentatively, D is TRBD1 (6 bases). V was trimmed by 2 bases and J by 0 bases, leaving 14 bases between them. CDR1 MNHNY and CDR2 SVGAGI come from the germline V gene (reference sequence). The CDR3 is made up of 17 amino acids. Here the CDR3 DNA reads TGTGCCAGCAGTTACGAGACAGGTCATTTAGCCAAAAACATTCAGTACTTC. As protein: CASSYETGHLAKNIQYF.

This clonotype has a handful of counts. This chain joins TRBV12-3 or TRBV12-4 and TRBJ2-1; 9 nucleotides align to TRBD1. The CDR3 is 16 amino acids. V lost 4 bases and J lost 7; bases outside the gene matches: 11. The CDR3 is CASSSTRGQGLNEQFF. The DNA of the CDR3 is TGTGCCAGCAGTTCAACCCGGGGACAGGGTCTTAATGAGCAGTTCTTC.

The chain carries TRBV6-1 and TRBJ2-7; D is undetermined. The CDR3 has 14 amino acids. V was shortened by 3 bases and J by 6 bases, with 15 bases between the two germline ends. The germline V gene has CDR1 MNHNS and CDR2 SASEGT. The DNA of the CDR3 is TGTGCCAGCAGTGACCCAATCCAGTGGGGCGAGCAGTACGTC. It codes for CASSDPIQWGEQYV.

V usage is TRBV20-1 and J usage is TRBJ2-5; D is unresolved. Germline V gene lookup returns CDR1 DFQATT and CDR2 SNEGSKA (reference sequence). The CDR3 is made up of 15 amino acids. The V gene lost 6 bases and the J gene lost 4 bases, with 21 bases spanning the gap. CDR3 in DNA: TGCAGTGCCGGCCCTACTCCAACTTCTTTAGAGACCCAGTACTTC. It specifies CSAGPTPTSLETQYF.

The genes are TRBV2 and TRBJ1-1; D is unclear. The CDR3 runs to 14 residues. Trimming removed 4 bases at V and 0 bases at J, with 9 bases between. Germline lookup yields CDR1 SNHLY and CDR2 FYNNEI. The CDR3 loop is CASSGPVVNTEAFF. CDR3 nucleotide sequence: TGTGCCAGCAGTGGACCGGTGGTGAACACTGAAGCTTTCTTT. The complete variable domain, with remaining parts taken from reference TRBV2 and TRBJ1-1, reads EPEVTQTPSHQVTQMGQEVILRCVPISNHLYFYWYRQILGQKVEFLVSFYNNEISEKSEIFDDQFSVERPDGSNFTLKIRSTKLEDSAMYFCASSGPVVNTEAFFGQGTRLTVV.

In this sample, this clonotype turned up many times. The chain couples TRBV9 to TRBJ2-1; D is possibly TRBD2 (5 bases). The length of the CDR3 is 12 residues. Between the trimmed V and J ends, which lost 0 bases and 9 bases, there was a span of 7 bases. Germline CDR1 SGDLS, CDR2 YYNGEE. CDR3 region: CASSVVGGEQFF. DNA for the CDR3: TGTGCCAGCAGCGTAGTCGGAGGTGAGCAGTTCTTC.

At least ten counts were recorded for this clonotype. The CDR3 region is CASSQPFGGETQYF. The CDR3 region has the DNA TGCGCCAGCAGCCAACCTTTCGGGGGAGAGACCCAGTACTTC. The V gene is TRBV4-1, the J gene TRBJ2-5; perhaps TRBD2 as D (6 bases). The CDR3 is 14 amino acids. Germline V gene lookup returns CDR1 MGHRA and CDR2 YSYEKL. Between the trimmed V and J ends, which lost 2 bases and 4 bases, there was a span of 11 bases.

V and J are TRBV10-3 and TRBJ2-1, with a weak D call TRBD2 (6 bases). The length of the CDR3 is 13 residues. Trimming cost V 4 bases and J 7 bases, with 11 bases left between them. Germline CDR1 reads ENHRY; CDR2 reads SYGVKD. The CDR3 DNA reads as TGTGCCATCAGTGTTTCACTAGCTAATGAGCAGTTCTTC. As protein: CAISVSLANEQFF.

This clonotype was detected once. Just one base apart from a much larger clone, this may be a read error. The chain recombines TRBV20-1 with TRBJ2-7; D might be TRBD1 or TRBD2, each matching 6 bases. This CDR3 region has 13 residues. Germline CDR1 DFQATT, CDR2 SNEGSKA (reference sequence). The V end was cut by 7 bases, the J end by 4 bases, with 17 bases between. The CDR3, as DNA: TGCAGTGAGAGGGGGGAGGTATCTTACGAGCAGTACGTC. Protein: CSERGEVSYEQYV.

As to this clonotype: Germline is not matched at one junction end, which may reflect a read error. The rearrangement joins TRBV5-1 to TRBJ2-3; 9 bases match TRBD2. The V gene's germline CDR1 is SGHRS and CDR2 YFSETQ. This CDR3 comprises 15 residues. The CDR3 protein is CASSSEGTSTDTRYF. The CDR3 region has the DNA TGCGCCAGCAGCTCCGAGGGGACTAGCACAGATACGCGGTATTTT.

In its sample, this clonotype was seen a few times. V usage is TRBV7-9 and J usage is TRBJ2-7; 7 bases are a match to TRBD1. Trimming at V came to 4 bases and at J to 2 bases, leaving 5 bases not matched to a gene. The germline CDR1 and CDR2 sequences are SEHNR and FQNEAQ (reference sequence). This CDR3 has 14 amino acids. The CDR3 DNA reads TGTGCCAGCAGCTCGCACAGGGGAACCTACGAGCAGTACTTC. This sequence encodes CASSSHRGTYEQYF.

The chain links TRBV20-1 to TRBJ1-2; D is uncertain. Deletions cut 3 bases from V and 7 bases from J, with 9 bases between. The CDR3 runs to 11 residues. Germline values: CDR1 DFQATT, CDR2 SNEGSKA (reference sequence). The CDR3 is CSASPAGGYTF. The CDR3 coding sequence is TGCAGTGCTAGTCCCGCGGGTGGCTACACCTTC.

The chain combines TRBV2 with TRBJ1-5; TRBD1 might be the D (6 bases). The CDR3 covers 14 residues. Trimming took 9 bases from V and 0 from J, leaving 12 bases between them. Germline V lookup: CDR1 SNHLY, CDR2 FYNNEI. The CDR3 sequence is CARGGRDSNQPQHF. DNA for the CDR3: TGTGCCAGAGGGGGTCGGGATAGCAATCAGCCCCAGCATTTT.

This clonotype showed up many times. The chain employs TRBV6-6 and TRBJ1-5, with D possibly matching TRBD1 (6 bases). There are 12 residues in the CDR3. CDR1 is MNHNY, CDR2 SVGAGI, per germline (reference sequence). V lost 6 bases and J 9 bases, leaving 12 bases between the germline ends. The DNA of the CDR3 is TGTGCCAGCAGCCACCCAGGGGCGCCCCAGCATTTT. Protein sequence: CASSHPGAPQHF.

This sequence joins TRBV3-1 and TRBJ2-3, with D maybe TRBD2 (5 bases). V lost 1 base and J 8 bases, leaving 19 bases between the germline ends. The V gene's germline CDR1 is LGHDT and CDR2 YNNKEL (reference sequence). The CDR3 totals 16 residues. CDR3 DNA: TGTGCCAGCAGCCAAGTTACTAGAAATTTGGGTGGTACGCAGTATTTT. It translates to CASSQVTRNLGGTQYF.

At least ten counts were recorded for this clonotype. The CDR3, as DNA: TGTGCCAGCAGGGACTACGGGTTAGCGGGAGTTGAGCAGTTCTTC. Translation: CASRDYGLAGVEQFF. The V and J genes are TRBV6-2 or TRBV6-3 and TRBJ2-1, with TRBD2 identical over 9 bases. In germline, CDR1 is MNHEY, CDR2 SVGEGT. J was trimmed by 9 bases and V by 6 bases; bases with no gene match: 12. The CDR3 has 15 amino acids.

The chain recombines TRBV6-5 with TRBJ2-3; D is undetermined. CDR1 and CDR2 from the germline V gene are MNHEY and SVGAGI. V lost 5 bases, J lost 7 bases, and 10 bases lay in between. The CDR3 is 12 amino acids. The CDR3 sequence: CASSPGPYTQYF. The CDR3 DNA reads as TGTGCCAGCAGTCCAGGACCATATACGCAGTATTTT.

In its sample, this clonotype was seen many times. The chain couples TRBV4-2 to TRBJ2-5; perhaps TRBD2 as D (6 bases). V dropped 5 bases and J dropped 3 bases, with 10 bases sitting between them. The CDR3 sequence is 13 residues long. Germline assignment: CDR1 LGHNA and CDR2 YNFKEQ. The CDR3 DNA reads TGTGCCAGCAGCACCCGCGGGGAAGAGACCCAGTACTTC. It encodes CASSTRGEETQYF.

As for this clonotype: Since a much larger clone is just one base distant, this may be a read error. The V call is TRBV19, the J call TRBJ2-3, with a weak D call TRBD2 (5 bases). The V gene's germline CDR1 is LNHDA and CDR2 SQIVND (reference sequence). V was clipped by 7 bases and J by 2 bases, with 16 bases between them. The CDR3 has 15 residues. As DNA, the CDR3 is TGTGCCAGTATGAAACTGAGCGGCAACACAGATACGCAGTATTTT. Translated, it gives CASMKLSGNTDTQYF. Filled out from reference TRBV19 and TRBJ2-3, the complete variable domain reads DGGITQSPKYLFRKEGQNVTLSCEQNLNHDAMYWYRQDPGQGLRLIYYSQIVNDFQKGDIAEGYSVSREKKESFPLTVTSAQKNPTAFYLCASMKLSGNTDTQYFGPGTRLTVL.

In its sample, this clonotype was seen many times. The chain uses TRBV7-2 and TRBJ2-3; D call uncertain. The germline CDR1 and CDR2 sequences are SGHTA and FQGNSA. This CDR3 has 13 amino acids. The V gene lost 5 bases and the J gene lost 1 base, with 7 bases spanning the gap. DNA for the CDR3: TGTGCCAGCAGCAACGCACGCACAGATACGCAGTATTTT. This translates into CASSNARTDTQYF.

This clonotype was seen many times. V usage is TRBV27 and J usage is TRBJ2-3; D possibly corresponds to TRBD1 (6 bases). This CDR3 is built from 14 residues. V was shortened by 5 bases and J by 6 bases, with 15 bases between the two germline ends. Germline CDR1 and CDR2: MNHEY and SMNVEV (reference sequence). The CDR3 coding sequence is TGTGCCAGCAGTCTCCGTAGGGGGTTGGATACGCAGTATTTT. Its translation is CASSLRRGLDTQYF.

This clonotype was seen ten or more times. The chain links TRBV5-1 to TRBJ2-3; D possibly corresponds to TRBD1 (6 bases). CDR3 length equals 14 residues. CDR1 is SGHRS and CDR2 is YFSETQ in the germline V gene. V lost 3 bases to trimming and J lost 2 bases, with 10 bases between them. The DNA for the CDR3 is TGCGCCAGCAGCTCAGGGGTCACCACAGATACGCAGTATTTT. As protein: CASSSGVTTDTQYF.

This chain joins TRBV6-1 and TRBJ1-1; D is undetermined. V was pared by 2 bases and J by 5 bases, with 9 bases between. Germline V gene sequence: CDR1 MNHNS, CDR2 SASEGT. The CDR3 extends over 13 amino acids. CDR3 DNA sequence: TGTGCCAGCAGTGAAAGACGTTTAACTGAAGCTTTCTTT. It specifies CASSERRLTEAFF.

This clonotype was detected many times. This chain joins TRBV20-1 and TRBJ1-5, with 8 bases that match TRBD1. Germline-derived CDR1 and CDR2 are DFQATT and SNEGSKA (reference sequence). The CDR3 runs to 12 residues. With V trimmed by 5 bases and J by 7 bases, 4 bases remained unmatched. For the CDR3, the DNA is TGCAGTGCTCGGACAGGGAGCCAGCCCCAGCATTTT. The encoded protein is CSARTGSQPQHF.

This clonotype was seen ten or more times. V usage is TRBV30 and J usage is TRBJ2-7; the D gene is possibly TRBD2 (6 bases). V lost 0 bases, J lost 0 bases, and 9 bases lay in between. Germline lookup yields CDR1 GTSNPN and CDR2 SVGIG (reference sequence). The CDR3 extends over 14 amino acids. CDR3 sequence reads: CAWSVGGSSYEQYF. As DNA, the CDR3 is TGTGCCTGGAGTGTAGGAGGGAGCTCCTACGAGCAGTACTTC.

V gene TRBV3-1 combines with J gene TRBJ2-5; possible D gene TRBD1, 6 bases. Germline V lookup: CDR1 LGHDT, CDR2 YNNKEL (reference sequence). Trimming removed 3 bases from V and 2 bases from J, with 10 bases in between. The CDR3 has 14 amino acids. The CDR3 loop is CASSHMGAQETQYF. DNA of the CDR3: TGTGCCAGCAGCCATATGGGGGCACAAGAGACCCAGTACTTC.

The chain recombines TRBV27 with TRBJ1-1; D unresolved. Germline-derived CDR1 and CDR2 are MNHEY and SMNVEV (reference sequence). Trimming removed 8 bases at V and 5 bases at J, with 15 bases between. CDR3 size: 13 residues. CDR3 sequence reads: CASRRDPGTEAFF. CDR3 in DNA: TGTGCCAGCCGGCGGGATCCTGGGACTGAAGCTTTCTTT.

The chain is built from TRBV28 and TRBJ2-3; 9 bases are a match to TRBD1. Germline-derived CDR1 and CDR2 are MDHEN and SYDVKM. This CDR3 spans 14 amino acids. V was pared by 6 bases and J by 4 bases, with 5 bases of the junction left unmatched. In nucleotides, the CDR3 is TGTGCCAGCAGAACAGGGGGCGCCTCAGATACGCAGTATTTT. Encoded protein: CASRTGGASDTQYF.